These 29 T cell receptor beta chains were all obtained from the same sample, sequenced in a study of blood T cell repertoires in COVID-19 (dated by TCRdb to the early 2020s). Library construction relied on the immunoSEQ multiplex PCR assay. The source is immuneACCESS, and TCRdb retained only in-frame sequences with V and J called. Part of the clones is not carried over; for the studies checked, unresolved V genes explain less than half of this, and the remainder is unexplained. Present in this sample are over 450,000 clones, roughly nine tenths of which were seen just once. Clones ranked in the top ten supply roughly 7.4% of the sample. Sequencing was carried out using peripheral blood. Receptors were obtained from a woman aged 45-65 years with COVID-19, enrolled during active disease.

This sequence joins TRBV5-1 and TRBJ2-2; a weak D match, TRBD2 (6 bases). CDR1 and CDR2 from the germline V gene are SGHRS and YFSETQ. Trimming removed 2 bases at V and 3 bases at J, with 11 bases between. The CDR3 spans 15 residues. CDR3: CASSFSGGDTGELFF. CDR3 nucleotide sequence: TGCGCCAGCAGCTTTAGCGGCGGGGACACCGGGGAGCTGTTTTTT.

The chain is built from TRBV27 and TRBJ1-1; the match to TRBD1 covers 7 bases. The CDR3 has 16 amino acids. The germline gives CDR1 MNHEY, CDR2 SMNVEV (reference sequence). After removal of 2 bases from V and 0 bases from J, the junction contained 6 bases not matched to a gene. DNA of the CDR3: TGTGCCAGCAGTTTAGAGGGACAGAGGATGAACACTGAAGCTTTCTTT. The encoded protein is CASSLEGQRMNTEAFF.

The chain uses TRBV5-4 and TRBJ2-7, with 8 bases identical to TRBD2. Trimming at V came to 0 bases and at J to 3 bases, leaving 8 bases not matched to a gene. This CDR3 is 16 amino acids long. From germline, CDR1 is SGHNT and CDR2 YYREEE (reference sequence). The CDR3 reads CASSLAGSGGDYEQYF. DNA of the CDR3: TGTGCCAGCAGCTTGGCCGGGAGCGGGGGAGACTACGAGCAGTACTTC.

The CDR3 loop reads CSVAGTGNNEQFF. The CDR3 DNA reads TGCAGCGTTGCAGGGACAGGGAACAATGAGCAGTTCTTC. The chain links TRBV29-1 to TRBJ2-1, with 9 positions matching TRBD1. From germline, CDR1 is SQVTM and CDR2 ANQGSEA. This CDR3 has 13 residues. Germline trimming cut 4 bases from V and 5 bases from J; bases unmatched to any gene: 3.

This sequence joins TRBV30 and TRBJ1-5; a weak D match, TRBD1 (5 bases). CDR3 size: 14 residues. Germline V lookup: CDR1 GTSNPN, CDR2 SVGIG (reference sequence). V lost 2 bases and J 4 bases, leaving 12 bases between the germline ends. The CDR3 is CAWSLTGSNQPQHF. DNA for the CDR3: TGTGCCTGGAGTCTAACAGGTAGTAATCAGCCCCAGCATTTT.

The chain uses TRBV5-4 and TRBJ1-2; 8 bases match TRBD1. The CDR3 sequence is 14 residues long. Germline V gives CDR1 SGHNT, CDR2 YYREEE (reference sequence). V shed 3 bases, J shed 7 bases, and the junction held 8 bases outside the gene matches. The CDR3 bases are TGTGCCAGCAGCTCACAGGGGGTCGGAGGTGGCTACACCTTC. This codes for CASSSQGVGGGYTF.

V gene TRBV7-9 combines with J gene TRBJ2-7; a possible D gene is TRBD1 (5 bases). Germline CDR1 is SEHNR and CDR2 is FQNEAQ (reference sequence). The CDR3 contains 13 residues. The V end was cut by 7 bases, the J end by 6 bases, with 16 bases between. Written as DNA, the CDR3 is TGTGCCAGCAACACTTTGGGGCTTCCCGAGCAGTACTTC. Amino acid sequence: CASNTLGLPEQYF.

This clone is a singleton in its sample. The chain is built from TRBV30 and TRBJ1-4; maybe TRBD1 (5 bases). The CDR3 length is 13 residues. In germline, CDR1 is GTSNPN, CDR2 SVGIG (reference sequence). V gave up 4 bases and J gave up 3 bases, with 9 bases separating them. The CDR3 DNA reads TGTGCCTGGAACCGACAGCCTAATGAAAAACTGTTTTTT. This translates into CAWNRQPNEKLFF.

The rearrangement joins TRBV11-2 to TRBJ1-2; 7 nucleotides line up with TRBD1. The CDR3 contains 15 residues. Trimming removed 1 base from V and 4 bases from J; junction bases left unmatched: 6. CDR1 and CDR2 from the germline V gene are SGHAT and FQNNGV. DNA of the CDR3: TGTGCCAGCAGCTTAGCCGAGGGGGCGGTCTATGGCTACACCTTC. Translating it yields CASSLAEGAVYGYTF. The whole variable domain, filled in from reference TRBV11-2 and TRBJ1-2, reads EAGVAQSPRYKIIEKRQSVAFWCNPISGHATLYWYQQILGQGPKLLIQFQNNGVVDDSQLPKDRFSAERLKGVDSTLKIQPAKLEDSAVYLCASSLAEGAVYGYTFGSGTRLTVV.

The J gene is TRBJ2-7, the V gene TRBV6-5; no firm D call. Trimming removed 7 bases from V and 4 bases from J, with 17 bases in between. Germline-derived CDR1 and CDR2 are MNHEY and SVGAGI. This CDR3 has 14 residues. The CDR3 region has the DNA TGTGCCAGCATGGGCAGGCCTGGCCTTTACGAGCAGTACTTC. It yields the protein CASMGRPGLYEQYF.

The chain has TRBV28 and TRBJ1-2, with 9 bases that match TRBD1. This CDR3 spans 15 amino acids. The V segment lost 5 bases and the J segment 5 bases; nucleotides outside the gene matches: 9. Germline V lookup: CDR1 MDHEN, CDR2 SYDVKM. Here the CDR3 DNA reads TGTGCCAGCAGTACATCGGACAGGGGAAAATATGGCTACACCTTC. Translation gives CASSTSDRGKYGYTF.

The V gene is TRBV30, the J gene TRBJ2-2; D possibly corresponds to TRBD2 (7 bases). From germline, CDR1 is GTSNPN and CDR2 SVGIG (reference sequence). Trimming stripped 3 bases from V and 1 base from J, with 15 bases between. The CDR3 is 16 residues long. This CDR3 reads CAWRGGGGGNTGELFF. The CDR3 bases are TGTGCCTGGAGGGGAGGGGGAGGAGGGAACACCGGGGAGCTGTTTTTT.

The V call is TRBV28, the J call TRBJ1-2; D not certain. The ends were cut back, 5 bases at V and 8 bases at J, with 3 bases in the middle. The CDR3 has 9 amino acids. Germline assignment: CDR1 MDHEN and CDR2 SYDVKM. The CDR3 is CASSSGYTF. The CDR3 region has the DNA TGTGCCAGCAGTAGCGGCTACACCTTC.

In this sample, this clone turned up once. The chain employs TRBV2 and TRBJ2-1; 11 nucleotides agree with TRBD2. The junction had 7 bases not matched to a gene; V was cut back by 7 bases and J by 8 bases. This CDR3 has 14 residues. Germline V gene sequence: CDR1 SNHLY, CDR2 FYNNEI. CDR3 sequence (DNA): TGTGCCAGCAAGGAGACTAGCGGGGAGGATGAGCAGTTCTTC. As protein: CASKETSGEDEQFF.

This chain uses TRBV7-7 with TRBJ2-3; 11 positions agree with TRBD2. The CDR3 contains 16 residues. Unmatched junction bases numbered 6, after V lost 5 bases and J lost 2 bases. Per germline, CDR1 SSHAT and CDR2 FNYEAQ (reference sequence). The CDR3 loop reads CASSPGLAASTDTQYF. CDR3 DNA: TGTGCCAGCAGCCCGGGACTAGCGGCCTCCACAGATACGCAGTATTTT.

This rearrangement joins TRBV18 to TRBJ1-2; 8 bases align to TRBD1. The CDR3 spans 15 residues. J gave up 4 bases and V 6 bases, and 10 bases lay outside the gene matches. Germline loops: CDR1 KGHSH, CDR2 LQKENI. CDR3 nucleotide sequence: TGTGCCAGCTCTCAAGCACCGGGACAGGTCTATGGCTACACCTTC. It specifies CASSQAPGQVYGYTF.

The CDR3 loop is CAWTGDRGLSHTQYF. CDR3 nucleotides: TGTGCCTGGACTGGGGACAGGGGGCTTTCACACACGCAGTATTTT. This chain joins TRBV30 and TRBJ2-3; 12 bases are shared with TRBD1. Germline loops: CDR1 GTSNPN, CDR2 SVGIG (reference sequence). CDR3 length equals 15 residues. The ends lost 4 bases at V and 9 bases at J; junction bases unmatched: 11.

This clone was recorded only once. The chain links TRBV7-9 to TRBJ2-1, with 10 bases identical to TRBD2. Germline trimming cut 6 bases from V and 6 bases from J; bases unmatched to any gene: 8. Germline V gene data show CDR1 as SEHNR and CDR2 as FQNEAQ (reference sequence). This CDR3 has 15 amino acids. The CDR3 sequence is CASSYSGGFINEQFF. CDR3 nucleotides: TGTGCCAGCAGTTATAGCGGGGGGTTCATCAATGAGCAGTTCTTC.

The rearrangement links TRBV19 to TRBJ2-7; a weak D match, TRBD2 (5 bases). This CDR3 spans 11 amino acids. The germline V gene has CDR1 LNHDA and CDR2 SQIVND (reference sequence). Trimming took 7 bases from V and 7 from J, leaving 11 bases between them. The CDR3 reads CASTHSGEQYF. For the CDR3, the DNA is TGTGCCAGTACCCATTCGGGAGAGCAGTACTTC.

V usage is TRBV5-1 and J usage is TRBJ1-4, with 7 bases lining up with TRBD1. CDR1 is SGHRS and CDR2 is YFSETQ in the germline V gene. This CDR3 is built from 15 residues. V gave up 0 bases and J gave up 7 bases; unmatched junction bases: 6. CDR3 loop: CASSLGQGELEKLFF. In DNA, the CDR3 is TGCGCCAGCAGCTTGGGACAGGGTGAGCTTGAAAAACTGTTTTTT.

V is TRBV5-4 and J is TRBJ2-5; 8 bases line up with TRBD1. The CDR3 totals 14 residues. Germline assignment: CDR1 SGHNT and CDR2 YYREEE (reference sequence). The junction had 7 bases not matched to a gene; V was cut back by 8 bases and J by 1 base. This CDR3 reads CASRQGIGQETQYF. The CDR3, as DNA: TGTGCCAGTAGACAGGGGATCGGCCAAGAGACCCAGTACTTC.

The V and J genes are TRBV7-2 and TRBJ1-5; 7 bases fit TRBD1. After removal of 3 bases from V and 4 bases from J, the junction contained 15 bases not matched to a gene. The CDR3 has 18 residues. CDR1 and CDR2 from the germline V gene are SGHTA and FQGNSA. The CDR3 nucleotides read TGTGCCAGCAGCTTGGGGACAGACCTTTACTGGGGGAATCAGCCCCAGCATTTT. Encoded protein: CASSLGTDLYWGNQPQHF.

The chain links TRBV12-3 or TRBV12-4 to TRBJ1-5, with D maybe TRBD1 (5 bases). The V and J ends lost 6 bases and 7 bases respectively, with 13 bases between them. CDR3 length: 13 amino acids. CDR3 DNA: TGTGCCAGCAGCCAACAGGAAGGACAGCCCCAGCATTTT. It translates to CASSQQEGQPQHF.

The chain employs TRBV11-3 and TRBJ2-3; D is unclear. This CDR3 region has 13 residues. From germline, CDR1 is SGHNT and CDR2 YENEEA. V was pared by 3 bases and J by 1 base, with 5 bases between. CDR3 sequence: CASSFPGTDTQYF. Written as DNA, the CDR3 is TGTGCCAGCAGCTTCCCCGGCACAGATACGCAGTATTTT.

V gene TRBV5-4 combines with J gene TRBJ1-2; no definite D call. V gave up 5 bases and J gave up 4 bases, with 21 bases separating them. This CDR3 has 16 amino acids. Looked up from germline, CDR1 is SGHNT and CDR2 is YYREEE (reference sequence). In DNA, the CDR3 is TGTGCCAGCAGACAGCGGACGGCGGACGCCCTCTATGGCTACACCTTC. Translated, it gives CASRQRTADALYGYTF.

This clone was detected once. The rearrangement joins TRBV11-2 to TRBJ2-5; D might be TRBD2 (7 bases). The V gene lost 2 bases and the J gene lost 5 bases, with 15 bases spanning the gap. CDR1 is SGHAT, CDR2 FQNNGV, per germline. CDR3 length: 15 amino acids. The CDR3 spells CASSLRGGAVETQYF. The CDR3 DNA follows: TGTGCCAGCAGCTTAAGGGGGGGGGCGGTCGAGACCCAGTACTTC.

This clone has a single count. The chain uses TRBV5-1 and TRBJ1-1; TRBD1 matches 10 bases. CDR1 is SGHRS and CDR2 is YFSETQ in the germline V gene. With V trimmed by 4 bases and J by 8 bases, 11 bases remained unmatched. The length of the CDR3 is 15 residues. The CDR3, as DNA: TGCGCCAGCAGCCTCAGACAGGGGGCCCAAGGAGAAGCTTTCTTT. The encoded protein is CASSLRQGAQGEAFF.

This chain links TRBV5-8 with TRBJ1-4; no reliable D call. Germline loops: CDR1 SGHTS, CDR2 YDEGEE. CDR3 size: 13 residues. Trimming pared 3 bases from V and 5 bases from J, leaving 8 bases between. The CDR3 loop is CASSYRRNEKLFF. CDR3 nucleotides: TGTGCCAGCAGCTACCGGAGGAATGAAAAACTGTTTTTT. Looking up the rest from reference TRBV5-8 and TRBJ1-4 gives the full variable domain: EAGVTQSPTHLIKTRGQQATLRCSPISGHTSVYWYQQALGLGLQFLLWYDEGEERNRGNFPPRFSGRQFPNYSSELNVNALELEDSALYLCASSYRRNEKLFFGSGTQLSVL.

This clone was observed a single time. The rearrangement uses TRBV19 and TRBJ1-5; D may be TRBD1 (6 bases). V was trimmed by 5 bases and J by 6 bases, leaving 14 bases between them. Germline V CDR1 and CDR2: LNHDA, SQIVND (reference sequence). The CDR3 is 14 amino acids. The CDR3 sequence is CASSLNRASQPQHF. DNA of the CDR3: TGTGCCAGTAGTTTAAACAGGGCCTCTCAGCCCCAGCATTTT.